This T cell receptor beta chain was identified during a study of beta chain features in type 1 diabetes. Trimming removed 5 bases from V and 0 bases from J, with 3 bases in between. This CDR3 has 12 residues. The germline V gene has CDR1 MRHNA and CDR2 SNTAGT. This clone was detected a few times. Its specificity is not known. Sequencing targeted expressed TCRB transcripts, as all isolated RNA had been reverse transcribed. Sequenced by immunoSEQ multiplex PCR; TCRdb stores in-frame clones only, minus some. The sample records around 250,000 clones, around 25% being singletons. The single heparinised draw taken from each donor contained about 100 mL of blood on average. A sort by CD45RO/CCR7/CD25/CD127/CD95/CD27 yielded CD4+ naive, central memory, regulatory and stem cell-like memory cells. Study conclusions and caveats: Shortening of TCRB CDR3s, moderate but significant, appeared in all four CD4+ subsets of Type 1 diabetes patients. Any PCR bias toward short templates would affect both groups alike.

The chain recombines TRBV6-4 with TRBJ2-3; no reliable D call. What was sequenced was naive CD4+ T cells from blood. The receptor was isolated from a woman aged 25-40 years with type 1 diabetes. CDR3 amino acids: CASSPSTDTQYF. The CDR3 nucleotides read TGTGCCAGCAGTCCGAGCACAGATACGCAGTATTTT.